A single sample is the source of the 22 T cell receptor beta chains below, sequenced in a study of blood T cell repertoires in COVID-19. Sequenced by immunoSEQ multiplex PCR; TCRdb stores in-frame clones only, minus some. The sample lists some 150,000 clones; around 92% were seen once. Sequences were obtained from peripheral blood. Source of these receptors: a man aged 55 to 70 with acute or convalescent COVID-19.

The J gene is TRBJ1-6, the V gene TRBV6-2 or TRBV6-3; 7 positions match TRBD1. The CDR3 runs 14 residues. The V gene end was trimmed by 5 bases and the J gene end by 10 bases; junction bases not matched to a gene: 8. Germline CDR1 is MNHEY and CDR2 is SVGEGT. CDR3 sequence: CASSARQGYSPLHF. The CDR3, as DNA: TGTGCCAGCAGTGCTCGACAGGGTTACTCACCCCTCCACTTT.

The chain recombines TRBV18 with TRBJ2-1, with 7 bases that match TRBD1. Germline V gene lookup returns CDR1 KGHSH and CDR2 LQKENI. The CDR3 extends over 15 amino acids. J lost 0 bases, V lost 4 bases, and 3 bases had no gene match. CDR3 region: CASSRRDSSYNEQFF. The CDR3 DNA reads TGTGCCAGCTCACGCCGGGACAGCTCCTACAATGAGCAGTTCTTC.

The sample holds one count of this clone. The rearrangement joins TRBV5-1 to TRBJ1-6; the D is unclear. This CDR3 spans 16 amino acids. Between the trimmed V and J ends, which lost 1 base and 6 bases, there was a span of 14 bases. Germline CDR1 SGHRS, CDR2 YFSETQ. CDR3 region: CASSLRNREINSPLHF. CDR3 coding DNA: TGCGCCAGCAGCTTGCGTAATAGGGAGATTAATTCACCCCTCCACTTT.

The V call is TRBV5-6, the J call TRBJ1-6; possible D gene TRBD1, 5 bases. CDR1 and CDR2 (germline): SGHDT, YYEEEE. CDR3 size: 16 residues. V was pared by 2 bases and J by 6 bases, with 15 bases between. CDR3 DNA: TGTGCCAGCAGCTTAATTGGGGGGGGAGGTAATTCACCCCTCCACTTT. Translated: CASSLIGGGGNSPLHF. The variable domain in full, completed from reference TRBV5-6 and TRBJ1-6, reads DAGVTQSPTHLIKTRGQQVTLRCSPKSGHDTVSWYQQALGQGPQFIFQYYEEEERQRGNFPDRFSGHQFPNYSSELNVNALLLGDSALYLCASSLIGGGGNSPLHFGNGTRLTVT.

V and J are TRBV6-5 and TRBJ1-1, with TRBD1 matching over 7 bases. In germline, CDR1 is MNHEY, CDR2 SVGAGI. This CDR3 is built from 14 residues. Trimming at V came to 6 bases and at J to 6 bases, leaving 10 bases not matched to a gene. For the CDR3, the DNA is TGTGCCAGCAGGGTTAGACAGGGTAACGCTGAAGCTTTCTTT. Translation gives CASRVRQGNAEAFF.

The chain employs TRBV9 and TRBJ2-4, with 9 bases lining up with TRBD1. The J segment lost 9 bases and the V segment lost 3 bases, leaving 7 bases of the junction unmatched. This CDR3 spans 14 amino acids. Germline CDR1 SGDLS, CDR2 YYNGEE. CDR3 nucleotide sequence: TGTGCCAGCAGCGCGGGACAGGGATGGGGCATTCAGTACTTC. It yields the protein CASSAGQGWGIQYF.

J is TRBJ1-6 and V is TRBV7-6, with D possibly being TRBD1 (5 bases). The germline V and J ends were trimmed by 1 base and 9 bases, with 13 bases remaining between them. CDR3 size: 15 residues. From germline, CDR1 is SGHVS and CDR2 FNYEAQ. The chain's CDR3 is CASSLDLGGGSPLHF. CDR3 nucleotides: TGTGCCAGCAGCTTAGATTTGGGGGGGGGTTCACCCCTCCACTTT.

The rearrangement links TRBV5-1 to TRBJ1-2, with 8 nucleotides matching TRBD1. Trimming at V came to 3 bases and at J to 4 bases, leaving 8 bases not matched to a gene. The CDR3 contains 15 residues. Germline CDR1 SGHRS, CDR2 YFSETQ. The DNA of the CDR3 is TGCGCCAGCAGCTCAACGGACAGGGCAGCCTATGGCTACACCTTC. Protein: CASSSTDRAAYGYTF.

For this clone: The junction does not match germline at one end; this may be a read error. The chain recombines TRBV19 with TRBJ1-5; 7 nucleotides match TRBD1. The CDR3 is 11 amino acids. CDR1 and CDR2 (germline): LNHDA, SQIVND (reference sequence). In nucleotides, the CDR3 is TGTGCCAGTAGTTTTCAGGGGGTTCGGGTTTTT. Amino acid sequence: CASSFQGVRVF.

The chain has TRBV18 and TRBJ1-1, with 7 bases identical to TRBD1. The CDR3 has 15 residues. CDR1 and CDR2 from the germline V gene are KGHSH and LQKENI. V gave up 6 bases and J gave up 0 bases; unmatched junction bases: 7. The CDR3 reads CASSPDRDMNTEAFF. The CDR3 DNA reads as TGTGCCAGCTCGCCCGACAGGGATATGAACACTGAAGCTTTCTTT.

The genes are TRBV10-2 and TRBJ2-2; no definite D call. CDR3 length equals 15 residues. V was trimmed by 2 bases and J by 2 bases, leaving 9 bases between them. Germline V gene lookup returns CDR1 WSHSY and CDR2 SAAADI. CDR3 residues: CASSEPRENTGELFF. The CDR3 nucleotides read TGCGCCAGCAGTGAGCCGCGTGAAAACACCGGGGAGCTGTTTTTT.

The sample holds a few counts of this clone. V and J are TRBV4-1 and TRBJ1-1; D is ambiguous. Germline loops: CDR1 MGHRA, CDR2 YSYEKL. The CDR3 runs 16 residues. V lost 4 bases and J 1 base, leaving 16 bases between the germline ends. The CDR3 is CASSLYSSAANTEAFF. CDR3 bases: TGCGCCAGCAGCCTCTACAGTTCAGCGGCGAACACTGAAGCTTTCTTT.

J is TRBJ1-6 and V is TRBV12-2; TRBD1, as called in the table, went unchecked against the DNA. TRBV12-2 is a pseudogene segment. The length of the CDR3 is 18 residues. CDR3 amino acids: CASRPRTGVVCLGSPLHF. Here the CDR3 DNA reads TGTGCAAGTCGCCCTCGGACAGGGGTGGTTTGTTTAGGTTCACCCCTCCACTTT.

The CDR3 region is CASSLVSMTDTQYF. In DNA form, the CDR3 reads TGTGCCAGCAGCCTAGTTAGTATGACAGATACGCAGTATTTT. The J gene is TRBJ2-3, the V gene TRBV7-8; the D is unclear. V lost 5 bases and J lost 3, with 12 bases in between. From germline, CDR1 is SGHVS and CDR2 FQNEAQ. There are 14 residues in the CDR3.

This chain joins TRBV7-6 and TRBJ1-5; D is unclear. From germline, CDR1 is SGHVS and CDR2 FNYEAQ. The V gene lost 5 bases and the J gene lost 5 bases, with 10 bases spanning the gap. This CDR3 is built from 13 residues. Written as DNA, the CDR3 is TGTGCCAGCAGCCCATCCCGGGATCAGCCCCAGCATTTT. Its translation: CASSPSRDQPQHF.

This chain connects TRBV3-1 (or the pseudogene TRBV3-2) to TRBJ1-6; TRBD1 agrees at 7 bases. Germline lookup yields CDR1 LGHDT and CDR2 YNNKEL (reference sequence). V lost 3 bases, J lost 0 bases, and 5 bases stayed unmatched. This CDR3 comprises 17 residues. CDR3 amino acids: CASSQGTVSSYNSPLHF. DNA for the CDR3: TGTGCCAGCAGCCAGGGGACAGTGAGCTCCTATAATTCACCCCTCCACTTT.

The chain uses TRBV10-3 and TRBJ1-5; 8 nucleotides align to TRBD1. CDR1 is ENHRY, CDR2 SYGVKD, per germline. The CDR3 has 18 amino acids. Trimming took 4 bases from V and 5 from J; bases not matched to a gene: 16. This chain's CDR3 is CAISGVGQGGFSHQPQHF. CDR3 DNA sequence: TGTGCCATCAGTGGGGTAGGACAGGGAGGTTTCAGTCATCAGCCCCAGCATTTT.

The chain employs TRBV30 and TRBJ1-6; D unresolved. V lost 4 bases and J 5 bases, leaving 6 bases between the germline ends. Germline V CDR1 and CDR2: GTSNPN, SVGIG (reference sequence). The CDR3 is made up of 12 amino acids. DNA of the CDR3: TGTGCCTGGACAGGCGATAATTCACCCCTCCACTTT. Translation gives CAWTGDNSPLHF.

The rearrangement joins TRBV7-8 to TRBJ1-4; 8 bases agree with TRBD1. Germline-derived CDR1 and CDR2 are SGHVS and FQNEAQ. The CDR3 is made up of 17 amino acids. V was clipped by 4 bases and J by 2 bases; unmatched bases: 9. This chain's CDR3 is CASSSGQGGSTNEKLFF. The CDR3, as DNA: TGTGCCAGCAGCTCAGGACAGGGAGGATCGACTAATGAAAAACTGTTTTTT.

The chain joins TRBV18 to TRBJ1-5; D remains ambiguous. Trimming left V 3 bases short and J 4 bases short, with 10 bases between. This CDR3 comprises 14 residues. From germline, CDR1 is KGHSH and CDR2 LQKENI. The CDR3 sequence is CASSPGQVNQPQHF. As DNA, the CDR3 is TGTGCCAGCTCACCCGGCCAGGTAAATCAGCCCCAGCATTTT.

DNA of the CDR3: TGCGCCAGCAGCGGTGGACTGAGTAATGAAAAACTGTTTTTT. Translation gives CASSGGLSNEKLFF. The V call is TRBV5-1, the J call TRBJ1-4, with D hard to call. V gave up 4 bases and J gave up 4 bases, with 11 bases separating them. The germline V gene encodes CDR1 SGHRS and CDR2 YFSETQ. The CDR3 is made up of 14 amino acids.

V is TRBV5-1 and J is TRBJ1-1; D gene ambiguous. V was clipped by 3 bases and J by 4 bases, with 13 bases between them. This CDR3 region has 14 residues. CDR1 SGHRS and CDR2 YFSETQ come from the germline V gene. CDR3 nucleotides: TGCGCCAGCAGCTACGATAGAGCAGGCACTGAAGCTTTCTTT. Amino acid sequence: CASSYDRAGTEAFF.